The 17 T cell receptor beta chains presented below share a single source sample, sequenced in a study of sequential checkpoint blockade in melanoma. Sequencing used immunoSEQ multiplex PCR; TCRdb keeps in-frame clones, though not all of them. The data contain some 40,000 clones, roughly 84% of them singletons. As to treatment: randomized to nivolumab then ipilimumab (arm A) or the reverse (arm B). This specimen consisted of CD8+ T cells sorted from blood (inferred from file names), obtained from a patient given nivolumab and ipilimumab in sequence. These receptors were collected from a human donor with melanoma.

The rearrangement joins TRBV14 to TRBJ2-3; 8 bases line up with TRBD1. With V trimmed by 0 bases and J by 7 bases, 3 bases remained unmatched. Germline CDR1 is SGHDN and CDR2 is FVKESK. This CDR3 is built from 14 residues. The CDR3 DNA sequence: TGTGCCAGCAGCCAAGATTCCAGGGGGCATACGCAGTATTTT. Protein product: CASSQDSRGHTQYF.

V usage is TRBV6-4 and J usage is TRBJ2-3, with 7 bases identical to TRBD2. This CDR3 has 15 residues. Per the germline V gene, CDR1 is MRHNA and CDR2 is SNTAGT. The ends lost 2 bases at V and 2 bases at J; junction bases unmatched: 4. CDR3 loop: CASSDGRALTDTQYF. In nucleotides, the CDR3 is TGTGCCAGCAGTGACGGGAGGGCCCTCACAGATACGCAGTATTTT.

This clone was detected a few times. DNA of the CDR3: TGTGCCAGCAGTTTAACGCGACCTAGCGGAAAATACTACAATGAGCAGTTCTTC. Its protein product is CASSLTRPSGKYYNEQFF. This rearrangement joins TRBV27 to TRBJ2-1; TRBD2 matches at 7 bases. Germline V gives CDR1 MNHEY, CDR2 SMNVEV (reference sequence). This CDR3 is built from 18 residues. Germline trimming cut 2 bases from V and 3 bases from J; bases unmatched to any gene: 13.

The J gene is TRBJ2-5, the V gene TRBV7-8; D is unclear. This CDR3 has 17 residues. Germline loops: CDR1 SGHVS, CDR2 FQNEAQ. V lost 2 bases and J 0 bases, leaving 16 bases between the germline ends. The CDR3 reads CASSLTPQLSHQETQYF. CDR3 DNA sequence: TGTGCCAGCAGCTTAACCCCACAGCTGAGCCACCAAGAGACCCAGTACTTC. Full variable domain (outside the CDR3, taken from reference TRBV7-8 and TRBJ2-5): GAGVSQSPRYKVAKRGQDVALRCDPISGHVSLFWYQQALGQGPEFLTYFQNEAQLDKSGLPSDRFFAERPEGSVSTLKIQRTQQEDSAVYLCASSLTPQLSHQETQYFGPGTRLLVL.

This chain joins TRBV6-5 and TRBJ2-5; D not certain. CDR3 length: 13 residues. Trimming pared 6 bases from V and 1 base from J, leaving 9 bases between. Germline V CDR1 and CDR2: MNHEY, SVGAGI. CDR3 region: CASSPSGQETQYF. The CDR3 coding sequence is TGTGCCAGCAGCCCTAGTGGCCAAGAGACCCAGTACTTC.

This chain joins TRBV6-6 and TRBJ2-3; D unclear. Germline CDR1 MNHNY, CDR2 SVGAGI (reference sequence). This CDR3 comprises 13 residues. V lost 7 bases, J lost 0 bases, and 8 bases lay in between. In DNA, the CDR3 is TGTGCCAGCACCTACAGTAGCACAGATACGCAGTATTTT. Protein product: CASTYSSTDTQYF.

CDR3 amino acids: CASSSGASPQHF. The CDR3, as DNA: TGTGCCAGCAGCTCAGGGGCTTCGCCCCAGCATTTT. The chain couples TRBV28 to TRBJ1-5, with TRBD1 as a possible D gene (6 bases). V was pared by 6 bases and J by 9 bases, with 12 bases between. Germline V gives CDR1 MDHEN, CDR2 SYDVKM. The CDR3 has 12 residues.

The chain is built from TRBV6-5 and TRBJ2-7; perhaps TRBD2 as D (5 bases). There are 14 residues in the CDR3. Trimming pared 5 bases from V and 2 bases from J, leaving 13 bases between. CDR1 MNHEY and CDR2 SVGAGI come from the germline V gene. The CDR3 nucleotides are TGTGCCAGCAGTGAAGGGAGCGGCCCCTACGAGCAGTACTTC. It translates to CASSEGSGPYEQYF.

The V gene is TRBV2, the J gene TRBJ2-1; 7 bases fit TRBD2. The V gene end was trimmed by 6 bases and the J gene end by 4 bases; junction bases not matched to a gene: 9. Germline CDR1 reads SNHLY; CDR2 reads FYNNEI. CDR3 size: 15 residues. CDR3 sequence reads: CASSDTAREYNEQFF. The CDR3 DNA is TGTGCCAGCAGCGATACCGCGCGGGAGTACAATGAGCAGTTCTTC.

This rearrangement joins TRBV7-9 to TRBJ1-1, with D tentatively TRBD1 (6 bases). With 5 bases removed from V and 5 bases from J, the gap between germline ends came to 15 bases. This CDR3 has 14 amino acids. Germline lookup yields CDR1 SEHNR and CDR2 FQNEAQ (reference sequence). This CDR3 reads CASSQGYRATEAFF. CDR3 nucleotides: TGTGCCAGCAGCCAAGGGTACAGGGCAACTGAAGCTTTCTTT.

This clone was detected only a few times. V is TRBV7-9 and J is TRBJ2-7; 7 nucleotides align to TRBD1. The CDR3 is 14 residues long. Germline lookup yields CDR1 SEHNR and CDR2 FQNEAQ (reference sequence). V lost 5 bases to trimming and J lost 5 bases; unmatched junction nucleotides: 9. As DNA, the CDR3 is TGTGCCAGCAGCCACCGGGACAGTCTCGACGAGCAGTACTTC. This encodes CASSHRDSLDEQYF.

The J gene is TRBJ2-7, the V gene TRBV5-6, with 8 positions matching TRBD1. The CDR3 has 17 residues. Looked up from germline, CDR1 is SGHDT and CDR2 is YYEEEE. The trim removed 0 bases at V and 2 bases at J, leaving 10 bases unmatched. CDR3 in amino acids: CASSLGSGGQGAYEQYF. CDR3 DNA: TGTGCCAGCAGCTTGGGGTCTGGAGGACAGGGAGCCTACGAGCAGTACTTC. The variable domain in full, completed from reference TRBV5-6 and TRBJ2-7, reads DAGVTQSPTHLIKTRGQQVTLRCSPKSGHDTVSWYQQALGQGPQFIFQYYEEEERQRGNFPDRFSGHQFPNYSSELNVNALLLGDSALYLCASSLGSGGQGAYEQYFGPGTRLTVT.

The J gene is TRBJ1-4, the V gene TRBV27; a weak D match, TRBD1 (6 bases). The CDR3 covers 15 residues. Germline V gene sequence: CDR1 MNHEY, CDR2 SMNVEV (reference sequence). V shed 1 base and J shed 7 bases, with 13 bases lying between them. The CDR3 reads CASSLFGGLGEKLFF. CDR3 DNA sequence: TGTGCCAGCAGTTTATTTGGGGGCTTAGGTGAAAAACTGTTTTTT.

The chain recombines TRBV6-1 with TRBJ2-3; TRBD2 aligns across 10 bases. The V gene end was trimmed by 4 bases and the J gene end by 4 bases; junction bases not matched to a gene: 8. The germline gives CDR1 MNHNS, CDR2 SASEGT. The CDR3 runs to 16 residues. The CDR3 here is CASSAPPAGGPDTQYF. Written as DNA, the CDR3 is TGTGCCAGCAGTGCCCCCCCAGCGGGAGGGCCAGATACGCAGTATTTT.

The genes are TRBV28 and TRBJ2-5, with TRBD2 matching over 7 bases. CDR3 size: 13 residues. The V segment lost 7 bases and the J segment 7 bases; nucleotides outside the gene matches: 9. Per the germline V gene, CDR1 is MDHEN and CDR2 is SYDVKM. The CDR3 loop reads CASTPGGIGTQYF. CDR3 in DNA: TGTGCCAGCACCCCGGGGGGAATTGGGACCCAGTACTTC.

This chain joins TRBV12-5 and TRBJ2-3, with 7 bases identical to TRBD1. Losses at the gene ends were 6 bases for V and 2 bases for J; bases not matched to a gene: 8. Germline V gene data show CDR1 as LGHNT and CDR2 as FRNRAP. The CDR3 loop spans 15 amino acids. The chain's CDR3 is CASGMGTASTDTQYF. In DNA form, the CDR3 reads TGTGCTAGTGGCATGGGGACAGCTTCCACAGATACGCAGTATTTT.

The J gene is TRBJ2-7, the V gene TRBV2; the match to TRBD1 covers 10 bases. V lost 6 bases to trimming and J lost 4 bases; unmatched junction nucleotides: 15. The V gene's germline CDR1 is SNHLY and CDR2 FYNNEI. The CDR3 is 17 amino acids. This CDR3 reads CASSPPEPGQGSYEQYF. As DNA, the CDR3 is TGTGCCAGCAGCCCCCCCGAACCGGGACAGGGGTCGTACGAGCAGTACTTC.